This TCR beta chain was observed in a study of beta chain features in type 1 diabetes. This CDR3 has 13 amino acids. V shed 5 bases and J shed 4 bases, with 14 bases lying between them. Germline-derived CDR1 and CDR2 are GTSNPN and SVGIG (reference sequence). Sorted CD4+ subsets: naive, central memory, regulatory, stem cell-like memory (CD45RO/CCR7/CD25/CD127/CD95/CD27 panel). This clone was recorded a few times. Its specificity is unknown. Study-level results: Across all four CD4+ subsets, people with type 1 diabetes showed modestly shorter TCRB CDR3s.

Expressed TCRB transcripts were sequenced, since all the RNA that had been isolated was reverse transcribed. Measured with immunoSEQ multiplex PCR; TCRdb has only the in-frame clones, and not every one. This sample yields a few hundred thousand clones, of which approximately 15% are seen a single time; 0.015% belongs to the top ten. The rearrangement joins TRBV30 to TRBJ1-2, with D possibly matching TRBD1 (6 bases). Sample: naive CD4+ T cells from blood. The TCR originated in a woman aged 18-29 years with type 1 diabetes. CDR3 residues: CAWADRTTYGYTF. Written as DNA, the CDR3 is TGTGCCTGGGCGGACAGAACAACCTATGGCTACACCTTC.